This record covers a single T cell receptor (beta chain). The sample is drawn from a study of control samples from healthy donors and cancer patients. CDR3 length: 15 amino acids. Trimming shortened V by 6 bases and J by 5 bases, and 17 bases separated the two germline ends. Germline V gene data show CDR1 as MNHEY and CDR2 as SMNVEV (reference sequence). TCRdb's copy holds only in-frame clones and misses some; the assay was immunoSEQ multiplex PCR. The table has roughly 130,000 clones, around 93% seen once. The sequencing input was blood. The clonotype originates from a man between 18 and 29 years old in good health. This chain uses TRBV27 with TRBJ1-5; TRBD1 might be the D (6 bases). CDR3 DNA sequence: TGTGCCAGCAGAGATGGGGGGGGGCATGATCAGCCCCAGCATTTT. Its protein is CASRDGGGHDQPQHF.